One and the same sample provided the 5 T cell receptor beta chains below, sequenced in a study of T cells after yellow fever vaccination. TCRdb called the 5' RACE reads again in MiXCR, with one record for every CDR3 protein. Altogether hundreds of thousands of distinct CDR3 sequences are present, roughly a sixth being singletons, with the ten largest covering around 17%. The material was PBMCs, obtained before the yellow fever booster vaccination. Source of these receptors: a young man who received the YFV17D yellow fever vaccine.

V gene TRBV9 combines with J gene TRBJ1-1, with a tentative D call TRBD1 (5 bases). V dropped 7 bases and J dropped 6 bases, with 16 bases sitting between them. This CDR3 has 13 residues. Per germline, CDR1 SGDLS and CDR2 YYNGEE. The CDR3 protein is CASATTRGAEAFF. In nucleotides, the CDR3 is TGTGCCAGCGCTACCACCCGGGGGGCTGAAGCTTTCTTT.

This sequence joins TRBV5-1 and TRBJ1-1, with TRBD1 matching 10 bases. The length of the CDR3 is 15 residues. Looked up from germline, CDR1 is SGHRS and CDR2 is YFSETQ. Losses at the gene ends were 4 bases for V and 8 bases for J; bases not matched to a gene: 11. The CDR3 bases are TGCGCCAGCAGCACCGAGGGACAGGGGATGCGGGAAGCTTTCTTT. Translation: CASSTEGQGMREAFF.

In this sample, this clonotype turned up a few times. This chain uses TRBV29-1 with TRBJ2-1; D is unclear. The length of the CDR3 is 11 residues. Germline V gene sequence: CDR1 SQVTM, CDR2 ANQGSEA. V was cut by 5 bases and J by 8 bases, with 10 bases left in between. CDR3 amino acids: CSVNPSHEQFF. The CDR3 DNA reads TGCAGCGTTAACCCGTCCCATGAGCAGTTCTTC.

In this sample, this clonotype turned up a few times. This chain joins TRBV5-6 and TRBJ2-5, with D tentatively TRBD2 (6 bases). The CDR3 extends over 15 amino acids. V was pared by 0 bases and J by 6 bases, with 15 bases between. Germline CDR1 reads SGHDT; CDR2 reads YYEEEE. CDR3: CASSLDGGLRKTQYF. The CDR3 nucleotides read TGTGCCAGCAGCTTGGACGGGGGTTTAAGGAAGACCCAGTACTTC.

The chain recombines TRBV2 with TRBJ2-5; D gene unclear. The length of the CDR3 is 13 residues. Trimming pared 5 bases from V and 7 bases from J, leaving 14 bases between. Germline loops: CDR1 SNHLY, CDR2 FYNNEI. CDR3: CASSTSVMGTQYF. CDR3 in DNA: TGTGCCAGCAGTACATCGGTGATGGGGACCCAGTACTTC.